The rows below give T cell receptor beta chains drawn from one sample of a study of T cells after yellow fever vaccination. MiXCR, applied by TCRdb to the 5' RACE reads, yields one record per CDR3 protein. The data hold about 550,000 distinct CDR3 sequences, with 15% to 20% observed a single time. The input for sequencing was PBMCs, taken 15 days after the yellow fever booster vaccination. These receptors originate from a man younger than 45 who received the YFV17D yellow fever vaccine. Both conserved end residues are part of each CDR3. Not every row has a clone size; where given, it reads once, few, many or a size class.

length,V,size,CDR3
14,TRBV7-9,NA,CASSTWDRGHEQYF
16,TRBV7-2,few,CASSLIGGLAAGGQFF
13,TRBV2,NA,CATLGQGRNEQFF
15,TRBV28,NA,CASSLFRDSNSPLHF
15,TRBV27,NA,CASSTGTTNQETQYF
15,TRBV7-9,few,CASSPRLTSTDTQYF
12,TRBV3-1,many,CASSRTGYGYTF
14,TRBV12-3/TRBV12-4,few,CARGVPGHQETQYF
11,TRBV19,many,CASSITGELFF
14,TRBV24-1,once,CATSERGRPYEQYF
14,TRBV18,few,CASSLTQASAEAFF
11,TRBV18,NA,CVSSKKDEQYF
17,TRBV9,NA,CASSVTGTSGRAWELFF
14,TRBV7-2,NA,CGSSFYGSYNEQFF
16,TRBV12-3/TRBV12-4,few,CASSSGTEVMNTEAFF
9,TRBV9,few,CASSATENF
17,TRBV7-3,many,CASSPLSGGRGTGELFF
14,TRBV7-2,NA,CASTHRPGAYEQYF
17,TRBV6-5,NA,CASRYLSRVGATDTQYF
16,TRBV3-1,NA,CASSQDTKRGKNEQFF
11,TRBV5-6,few,CASRGVAEAFF
14,TRBV6-1,few,CASNTRQGPNEQFF
16,TRBV7-9,NA,CASSPLGLRLISPLHF
13,TRBV6-5,NA,CASIAGPDSEQYF
16,TRBV15,NA,CDTSRERGLAFYEQYF
14,TRBV20-1,NA,CSATPSGSPYEQYF
16,TRBV11-2,NA,CASSSSDRSNTGELFF
14,TRBV7-2,NA,CASSLSMNGDEQYF
13,TRBV6-5,few,CASSYYRGAEQYF
16,TRBV6-1,few,CASRIAGGDSYNEQFF
13,TRBV7-2,few,CASSPGGGGELFF
13,TRBV20-1,NA,CSARGDGNTEAFF
12,TRBV7-9,few,CASSLAQPEAFF
14,TRBV7-6,few,CASSPRGGSDTQYF
13,TRBV7-2,NA,CASSLSSHQAQYF
18,TRBV19,few,CASSTRGGRRTSVNEQFF
15,TRBV11-3,NA,CASSSGPSSYNEPFF
12,TRBV12-3/TRBV12-4,NA,CASSLRNYEQYF
13,TRBV7-2,NA,CASSLQRTDTQYF
14,TRBV30,NA,CAWSVQGLTDTQYF
18,TRBV7-2,NA,CASSFATSGVGGANVLTF
15,TRBV21-1,NA,CASSKRDRGGTEAFF